The T cell receptor (beta chain) described here comes from a study of long-term antiretroviral therapy in people with HIV. Researchers report immunoSEQ v3.0 was run at survey level. Sequenced by immunoSEQ multiplex PCR; TCRdb stores in-frame clones only, minus some. The sample contains roughly 16,000 clones, approximately 80% of which appear only once. Study-wide findings and caveats: Someone took the blood between about 2004 and 2017, maybe while older ART regimens were in use.

This CDR3 region has 11 residues. The V gene's germline CDR1 is SGHTA and CDR2 FQGNSA. Between the trimmed V and J ends, which lost 4 bases and 8 bases, there was a span of 5 bases. Concerning this clone: Its specificity is not known.

This clonotype was obtained from a man younger than 30 with HIV. The sample here was unsorted PBMCs, taken 0.1 years before starting antiretroviral therapy. The V and J genes are TRBV7-2 and TRBJ2-2, with D unresolved. CDR3 nucleotide sequence: TGTGCCAGCAGCTACTGGGGGGAGCTGTTTTTT. It codes for CASSYWGELFF.